This entry is about one T cell receptor beta chain. Assay: immunoSEQ multiplex PCR; the TCRdb copy retains only in-frame clones and omits some. The sample lists about 40,000 clones; approximately 88% were seen once. This sample is drawn from a study of OX40 agonist ivuxolimab in advanced cancers. Study details: All patients had ivuxolimab intravenously every 2 weeks at 0.01 to 10 mg/kg.

The V gene's germline CDR1 is GTSNPN and CDR2 SVGIG (reference sequence). This CDR3 has 20 residues. The V and J ends lost 0 bases and 4 bases, in that order; junction bases with no gene match: 11. Sampling of blood occurred at baseline, cycle 4 day 1, and cycle 7 day 1. The J gene is TRBJ2-2, the V gene TRBV30; 16 positions agree with TRBD2. This sequence was found in an adult with an advanced solid tumor such as melanoma, head and neck, liver or kidney cancer. Source: CD4+ or CD8+ T cells sorted from blood, taken in a trial of the OX40 agonist ivuxolimab. The CDR3 spells CAWSVIPGTSGRAGTGELFF. CDR3 nucleotide sequence: TGTGCCTGGAGTGTTATTCCTGGGACTAGCGGGAGGGCGGGCACCGGGGAGCTGTTTTTT.